The T cell receptor beta chain under discussion was sequenced for a study of blood T cell repertoires in COVID-19. The data were produced by immunoSEQ multiplex PCR, yet TCRdb's version contains in-frame clones alone and is incomplete. This sample carries 200,000 to 300,000 clones, 86% of them seen once, and the ten largest clones take roughly 1.6%. The ends were cut back, 1 base at V and 3 bases at J, with 24 bases in the middle. The CDR3 sequence is 19 residues long. Germline V gene data show CDR1 as SEHNR and CDR2 as FQNEAQ (reference sequence). The sample taken for sequencing was peripheral blood. This TCR derives from an older woman who had recovered from COVID-19. This sequence joins TRBV7-9 and TRBJ1-1; D is unclear. CDR3 DNA sequence: TGTGCCAGCAGCTTAGGCGGCGGGCTCGGGTTTACAAGGGACACTGAAGCTTTCTTT. It is translated as CASSLGGGLGFTRDTEAFF.